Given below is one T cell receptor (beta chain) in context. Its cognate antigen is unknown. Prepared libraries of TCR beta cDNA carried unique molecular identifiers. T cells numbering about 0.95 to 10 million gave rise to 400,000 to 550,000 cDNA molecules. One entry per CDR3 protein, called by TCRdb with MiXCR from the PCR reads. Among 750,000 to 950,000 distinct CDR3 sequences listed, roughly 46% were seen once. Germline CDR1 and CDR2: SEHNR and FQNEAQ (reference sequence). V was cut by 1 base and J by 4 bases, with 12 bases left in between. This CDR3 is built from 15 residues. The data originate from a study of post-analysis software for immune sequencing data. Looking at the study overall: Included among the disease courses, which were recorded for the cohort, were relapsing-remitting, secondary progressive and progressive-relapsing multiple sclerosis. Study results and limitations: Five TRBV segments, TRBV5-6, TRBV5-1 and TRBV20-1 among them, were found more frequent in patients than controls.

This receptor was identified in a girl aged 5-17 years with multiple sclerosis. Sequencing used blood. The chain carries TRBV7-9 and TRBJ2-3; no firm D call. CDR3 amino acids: CASSLVPRASDTQYF. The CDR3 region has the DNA TGTGCCAGCAGCTTAGTTCCTAGGGCCTCAGATACGCAGTATTTT.